This T cell receptor (beta chain) was obtained from a study of T cells expressing NK-cell markers. Of note for this clonotype: Antigen unknown.

TCRdb reworked the 5' RACE reads into one entry per CDR3 protein, no DNA. This sample's clone table lists under 500,000 distinct CDR3 sequences. Study results and limitations: Of the CD8+ T cells in over five donors, roughly 1.0-7.5% belonged to dominant NKG2C+ clonotypes. Expanded NKG2C+ T cell clones had unclear HCMV specificity.

The CDR3 loop spans 16 amino acids. The V gene's germline CDR1 is SGDLS and CDR2 YYNGEE. The sequence was collected from a woman between 18 and 75 years old in good health. The gene calls are TRBV9 and TRBJ1-1; the TCRdb D gene call, TRBD1, has no DNA to confirm it. Sequenced sample: blood T cells: a sorted CD56 or NKG2C T cell subset, CD4+ or CD8+ T cells, or bulk PBMC T cells (not recorded which). The CDR3 reads CASSQVGTGKNTEAFF. Combining the CDR3 with reference TRBV9 and TRBJ1-1 gives the whole variable domain DSGVTQTPKHLITATGQRVTLRCSPRSGDLSVYWYQQSLDQGLQFLIQYYNGEERAKGNILERFSAQQFPDLHSELNLSSLELGDSALYFCASSQVGTGKNTEAFFGQGTRLTVV.